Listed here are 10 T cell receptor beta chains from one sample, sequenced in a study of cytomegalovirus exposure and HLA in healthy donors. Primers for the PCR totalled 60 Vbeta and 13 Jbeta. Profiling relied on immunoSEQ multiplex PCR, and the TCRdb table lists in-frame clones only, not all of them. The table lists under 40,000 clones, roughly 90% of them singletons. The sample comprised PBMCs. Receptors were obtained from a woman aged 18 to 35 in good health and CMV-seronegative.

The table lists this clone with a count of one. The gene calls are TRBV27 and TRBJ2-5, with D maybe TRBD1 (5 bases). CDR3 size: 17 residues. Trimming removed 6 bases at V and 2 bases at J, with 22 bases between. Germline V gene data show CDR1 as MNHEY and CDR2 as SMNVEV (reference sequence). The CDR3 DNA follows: TGTGCCAGCAGATTTACTGGACACCCTACGGGTCAAGAGACCCAGTACTTC. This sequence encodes CASRFTGHPTGQETQYF.

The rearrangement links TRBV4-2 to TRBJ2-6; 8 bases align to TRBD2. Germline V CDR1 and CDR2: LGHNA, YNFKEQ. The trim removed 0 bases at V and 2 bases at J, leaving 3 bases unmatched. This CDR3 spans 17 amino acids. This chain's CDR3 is CASSQDTAGAGANVLTF. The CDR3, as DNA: TGTGCCAGCAGCCAAGATACAGCGGGAGCTGGGGCCAACGTCCTGACTTTC.

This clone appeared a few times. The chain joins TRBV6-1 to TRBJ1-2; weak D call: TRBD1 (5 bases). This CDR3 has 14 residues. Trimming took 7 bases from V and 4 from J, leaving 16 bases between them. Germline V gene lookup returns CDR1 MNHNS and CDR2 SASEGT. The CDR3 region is CASNTLGLRYGYTF. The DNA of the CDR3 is TGTGCCAGCAATACCTTGGGGCTACGCTATGGCTACACCTTC.

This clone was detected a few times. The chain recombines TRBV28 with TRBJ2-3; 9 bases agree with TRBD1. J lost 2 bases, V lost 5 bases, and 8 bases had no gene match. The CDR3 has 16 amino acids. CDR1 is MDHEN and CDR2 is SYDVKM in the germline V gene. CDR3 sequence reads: CASSQNRDRDTDTQYF. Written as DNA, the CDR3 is TGTGCCAGCAGTCAGAACCGGGACAGGGACACAGATACGCAGTATTTT.

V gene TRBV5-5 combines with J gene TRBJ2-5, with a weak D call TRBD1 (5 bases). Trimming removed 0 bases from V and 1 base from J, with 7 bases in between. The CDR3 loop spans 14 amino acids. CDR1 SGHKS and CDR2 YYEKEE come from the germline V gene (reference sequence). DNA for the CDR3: TGTGCCAGCAGCTTGGGACAGCCCCAAGAGACCCAGTACTTC. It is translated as CASSLGQPQETQYF.

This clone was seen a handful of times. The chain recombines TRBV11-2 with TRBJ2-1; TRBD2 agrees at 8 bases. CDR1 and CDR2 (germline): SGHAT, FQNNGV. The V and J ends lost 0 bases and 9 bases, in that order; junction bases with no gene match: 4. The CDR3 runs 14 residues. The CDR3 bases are TGTGCCAGCAGCTTAGATCCAGCGGGAGTTGAGCAGTTCTTC. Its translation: CASSLDPAGVEQFF.

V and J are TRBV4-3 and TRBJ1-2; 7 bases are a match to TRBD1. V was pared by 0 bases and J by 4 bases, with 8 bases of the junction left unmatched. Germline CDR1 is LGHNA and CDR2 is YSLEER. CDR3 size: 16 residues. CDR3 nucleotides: TGCGCCAGCAGCCAAGAAGGACAGGAGAGGGCCTATGGCTACACCTTC. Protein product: CASSQEGQERAYGYTF.

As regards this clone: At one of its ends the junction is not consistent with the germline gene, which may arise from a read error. CDR3 nucleotides: TGTGCCTGGAGCCATGGACAGGGGGCGGCTGACGTATCATTT. Protein: CAWSHGQGAADVSF. The genes are TRBV30 and TRBJ1-1; 11 nucleotides agree with TRBD1. CDR3 size: 14 residues. The germline V gene encodes CDR1 GTSNPN and CDR2 SVGIG (reference sequence).

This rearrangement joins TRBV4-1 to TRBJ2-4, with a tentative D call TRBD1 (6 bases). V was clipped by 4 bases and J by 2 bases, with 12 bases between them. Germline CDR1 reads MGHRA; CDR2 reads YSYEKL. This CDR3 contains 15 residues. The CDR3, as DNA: TGCGCCAGCAGCCTCAGAGGGACAACCAAAAACATTCAGTACTTC. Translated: CASSLRGTTKNIQYF.

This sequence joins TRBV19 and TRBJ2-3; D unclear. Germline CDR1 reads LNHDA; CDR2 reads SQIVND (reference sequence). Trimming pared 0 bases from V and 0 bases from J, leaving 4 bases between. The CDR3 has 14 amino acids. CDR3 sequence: CASSIDRSTDTQYF. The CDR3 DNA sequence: TGTGCCAGTAGTATAGATCGGAGCACAGATACGCAGTATTTT.